This TCR beta chain was sequenced in a study of long-term antiretroviral therapy in people with HIV. General observations from the study: It was observed that HIV repertoires exhibited narrower CDR3 length ranges than controls. Clones with expansion before ART led the repertoire at all time points.

This was the immunoSEQ v3.0 assay at survey level. For every sample, sequencing targeted roughly 35,000-50,000 T-cell genomes. Assay used: immunoSEQ multiplex PCR; TCRdb lists only in-frame clones, some missing. The sample consists of about 50,000 clones, around four fifths of them appearing once. Concerning this clone: What it recognizes is unknown.

Germline loops: CDR1 ENHRY, CDR2 SYGVKD. This CDR3 contains 13 residues. V shed 3 bases and J 10 bases; nucleotides not matched to a gene: 2. The sequence was obtained from a woman in her late teens or twenties with HIV. The J gene is TRBJ1-4, the V gene TRBV10-3, with 10 bases identical to TRBD1. The sequencing here drew on unsorted PBMCs, taken 0.8 years after starting antiretroviral therapy. The CDR3 region has the DNA TGTGCCATCAGTGACCGGACAGGGGGAAAACTGTTTTTT. Protein: CAISDRTGGKLFF.